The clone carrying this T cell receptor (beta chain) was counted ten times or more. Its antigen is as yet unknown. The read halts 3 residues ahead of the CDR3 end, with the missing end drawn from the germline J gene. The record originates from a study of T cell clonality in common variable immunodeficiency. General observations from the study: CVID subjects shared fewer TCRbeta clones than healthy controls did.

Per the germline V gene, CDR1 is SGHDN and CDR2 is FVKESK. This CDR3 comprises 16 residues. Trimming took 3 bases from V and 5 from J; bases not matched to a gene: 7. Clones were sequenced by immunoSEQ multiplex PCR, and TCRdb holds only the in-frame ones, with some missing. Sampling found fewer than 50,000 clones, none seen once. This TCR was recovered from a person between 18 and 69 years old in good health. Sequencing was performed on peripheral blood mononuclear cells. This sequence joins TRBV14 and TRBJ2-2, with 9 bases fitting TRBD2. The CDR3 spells CASSQRGLAGTGELFF. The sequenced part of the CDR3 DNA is TGTGCCAGCAGCCAGAGGGGGCTAGCGGGGACCGGGGAG.